This record concerns one TCR beta chain sequence. Sequencing of TCR beta was performed on blood CD8+ T cells and on blood CD4+ T cells. Isolation of CD8+ and CD4+ T cells was performed negatively, whereas enrichment of TEMRA cells was done by FACS. CDR3 length equals 16 residues. In germline, CDR1 is MNHNS, CDR2 SASEGT. V dropped 11 bases and J dropped 0 bases, with 17 bases sitting between them. The sample originates from a study of CD8 T cells in Susac syndrome. With random hexamers, about 0.45 to 1 ug RNA was reverse transcribed. Amplification of TCR beta CDR3 across 54 Vbeta and 13 Jbeta was performed with immunoSEQ multiplex PCR. TCRdb ran MiXCR on the immunoSEQ multiplex PCR reads and lists one entry per CDR3 protein. The sample has 110,000 or so distinct CDR3 sequences; 90% to 95% are singletons.

Specimen: CD4+ T cells from PBMCs. The chain has TRBV6-1 and TRBJ2-6; no definite D call. The TCR comes from a human donor with multiple sclerosis. This chain's CDR3 is CAGVQGPGSGANVLTF. The CDR3 nucleotides read TGTGCCGGCGTACAAGGACCGGGCTCTGGGGCCAACGTCCTGACTTTC.